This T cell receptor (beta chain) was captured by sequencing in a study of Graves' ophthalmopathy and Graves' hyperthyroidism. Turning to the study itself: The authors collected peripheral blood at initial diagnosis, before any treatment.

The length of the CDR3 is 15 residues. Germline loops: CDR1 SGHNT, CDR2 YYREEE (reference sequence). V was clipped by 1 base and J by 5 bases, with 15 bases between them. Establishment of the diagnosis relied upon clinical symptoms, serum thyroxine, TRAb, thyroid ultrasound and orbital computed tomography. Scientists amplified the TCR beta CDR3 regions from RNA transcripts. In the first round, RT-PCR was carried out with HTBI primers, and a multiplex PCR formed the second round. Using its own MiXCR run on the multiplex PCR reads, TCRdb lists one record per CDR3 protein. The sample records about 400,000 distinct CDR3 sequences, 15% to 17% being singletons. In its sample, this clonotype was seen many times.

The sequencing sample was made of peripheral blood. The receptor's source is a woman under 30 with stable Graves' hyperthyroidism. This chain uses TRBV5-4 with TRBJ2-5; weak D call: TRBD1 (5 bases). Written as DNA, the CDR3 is TGTGCCAGCAGCTTGCGGCAGGGATATGGGGAGACCCAGTACTTC. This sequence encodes CASSLRQGYGETQYF.